This is a list of T cell receptor beta chains from one sample in a study of cytomegalovirus exposure and HLA in healthy donors. The data were produced by immunoSEQ multiplex PCR, yet TCRdb's version contains in-frame clones alone and is incomplete. The sample lists around 150,000 clones, 80% to 90% occurring once. Material: PBMCs. These receptors were collected from a man aged 45 to 65 in good health and CMV-seropositive. Both conserved end residues are part of each CDR3. Each record gives: clone size, D gene, V gene, J gene, CDR3 DNA, CDR3 protein. The D gene is left open where the match is weak. The size of a clone is reported for some rows only, either as once, few or many, or as a class for expanded clones.

.,TRBD2,TRBV10-1,TRBJ2-2,TGCGCCAGCAGTGAAGTAGCGGGAGGAACGGGCGGGGAGCTGTTTTTT,CASSEVAGGTGGELFF
.,.,TRBV5-6,TRBJ2-7,TGTGCCAGCAGCCAGGGACACCGCTCCTACGAGCAGTACTTC,CASSQGHRSYEQYF
.,TRBD1,TRBV7-8,TRBJ1-2,TGTGCCAGCAGCTCTCGACAGGGCTATGGCTACACCTTC,CASSSRQGYGYTF
.,TRBD2,TRBV7-3,TRBJ2-5,TGTGCCAGCAGCTTACTAGCGGGAGGAAGGTGGGAGACCCAGTACTTC,CASSLLAGGRWETQYF
.,TRBD1,TRBV19,TRBJ1-2,TGTGCCAGTAGCGCCGGGACAGGGCTTGGAGGCTACACCTTC,CASSAGTGLGGYTF
.,TRBD2,TRBV29-1,TRBJ2-2,TGCAGCGCCCTGACTAGCGGGGGGAGTAACACCGGGGAGCTGTTTTTT,CSALTSGGSNTGELFF
medium-sized,.,TRBV4-1,TRBJ1-3,TGCGCCAGCAGCCAAGATGAGGCAGGGGTGGGAAACACCATATATTTT,CASSQDEAGVGNTIYF
few,.,TRBV6-5,TRBJ2-2,TGTGCCAGCAGTTACCAGAACACCGGGGAGCTGTTTTTT,CASSYQNTGELFF
once,TRBD1,TRBV2,TRBJ1-4,TGTGCCAGCAGTGACTTGGGACAGGGTAATGAAAAACTGTTTTTT,CASSDLGQGNEKLFF
.,.,TRBV4-1,TRBJ1-3,TGCGCCAGCAGCCCAGAACAGGGCCGGAGCTCTGGAAACACCATATATTTT,CASSPEQGRSSGNTIYF
.,TRBD1,TRBV6-1,TRBJ1-2,TGTGCCAGCAGTGAACTCGAGACAGGGAGGGGCTACACCTTC,CASSELETGRGYTF
once,.,TRBV6-5,TRBJ2-1,TGTGCCAGCAGTGAGTCCGGCAGGAATGAGCAGTTCTTC,CASSESGRNEQFF
.,.,TRBV19,TRBJ1-2,TGTGCCAGTAGTATTGATGGGCTGGCCTATGGCTACACCTTC,CASSIDGLAYGYTF
.,TRBD1,TRBV4-2,TRBJ2-1,TGTGCCAGCAGCCCCGGGACAGGGTTGGGGGTCTTC,CASSPGTGLGVF
.,TRBD1,TRBV5-1,TRBJ2-1,TGCGCCAGCAGCTTGGCAGGGACAGATCACAATGAGCAGTTCTTC,CASSLAGTDHNEQFF
few,.,TRBV9,TRBJ2-1,TGTGCCAGCAGCAAAGCGATCACACGACTCAATGAGCAGTTCTTC,CASSKAITRLNEQFF
.,TRBD2,TRBV5-1,TRBJ2-2,TGCGCCAGCAGCTGGGGACTAGCGGGAGATAACACCGGGGAGCTGTTTTTT,CASSWGLAGDNTGELFF
.,.,TRBV29-1,TRBJ2-7,TGCAGCGTTGTTCTTGGGGGCAAGGCCTACGAGCAGTACTTC,CSVVLGGKAYEQYF
few,TRBD1,TRBV5-1,TRBJ2-4,TGCGCCAGCAGCCCTCCGCCGGGACAGGGGGCGGTGGGCATAATTCAGTACTTC,CASSPPPGQGAVGIIQYF
.,.,TRBV11-1,TRBJ2-4,TGTGCCAGCAGCCAAGGCCTGGGAAAGGGGGTCAAAAACATTCAGTACTTC,CASSQGLGKGVKNIQYF
.,.,TRBV19,TRBJ1-5,TGTGCCAGTAGTATGTCCTCTTCCAAACTTAGCAATCAGCCCCAGCATTTT,CASSMSSSKLSNQPQHF
.,.,TRBV9,TRBJ2-5,TGTGCCAGCAGCGTAGGGGGGGTCACTCAAGAGACCCAGTACTTC,CASSVGGVTQETQYF
.,.,TRBV6-5,TRBJ2-1,TGTGCCAGCAACTCCGTAACCCTAGGCTACAATGAGCAGTTCTTC,CASNSVTLGYNEQFF
.,.,TRBV6-6,TRBJ2-3,TGTGCCAGCAGTTACGTTGGGGGCGCCACAGATACGCAGTATTTT,CASSYVGGATDTQYF
.,.,TRBV7-9,TRBJ1-2,TGTGCCAGCAGCCCCGAGCGAGGGTACCATGGCTACACCTTC,CASSPERGYHGYTF
.,.,TRBV9,TRBJ1-3,TGTGCCAGCAGCGTGGCGACAGGAGGAAACACCATATATTTT,CASSVATGGNTIYF
few,.,TRBV2,TRBJ2-2,TGTGCCAGCAAGGGGCGGATCAACACCGGGGAGCTGTTTTTT,CASKGRINTGELFF
.,.,TRBV5-6,TRBJ1-3,TGTGCCAGCAGCTTTTGGGGGCGGGACACCATATATTTT,CASSFWGRDTIYF
.,.,TRBV5-1,TRBJ1-2,TGCGCCAGCAGCTTTAACCGGGGGGAGGCTAACTATGGCTACACCTTC,CASSFNRGEANYGYTF
.,.,TRBV6-1,TRBJ2-3,TGTGCCAGCACGGCGGAGGCTAGCCCCACAGATACGCAGTATTTT,CASTAEASPTDTQYF
.,TRBD2,TRBV5-1,TRBJ2-5,TGCGCCAGCAGCTTGGTAGCGGGGGGGCGAGGTCAAGAGACCCAGTACTTC,CASSLVAGGRGQETQYF
.,TRBD1,TRBV5-6,TRBJ1-4,TGTGCCAGCAGCGCCGGGACAGCGACTGAAAAACTGTTTTTT,CASSAGTATEKLFF
once,.,TRBV19,TRBJ2-3,TGTGCCAGTAGTATGTCCAATGCAGATACGCAGTATTTT,CASSMSNADTQYF
.,.,TRBV6-5,TRBJ1-2,TGTGCCAGCAGACTACTAGGAAACTATGGCTACACCTTC,CASRLLGNYGYTF
.,TRBD1,TRBV2,TRBJ1-5,TGTGCCAGCAGTGTACCAGGACAGGTAGTGGGGTTCAATCAGCCCCAGCATTTT,CASSVPGQVVGFNQPQHF
.,TRBD1,TRBV5-1,TRBJ1-2,TGCGCCAGCAGCATTTTCGGACAGGGTTGGGGCGAATATGGCTACACCTTC,CASSIFGQGWGEYGYTF
.,TRBD1,TRBV5-6,TRBJ2-7,TGTGCCAGCAGCCCGGACGGACAGGGCGTGGGCTACGAGCAGTACTTC,CASSPDGQGVGYEQYF
.,.,TRBV5-6,TRBJ1-1,TGTGCCAGCAGCTTCGCGGGCACTGAAGCTTTCTTT,CASSFAGTEAFF
.,TRBD1,TRBV7-9,TRBJ1-2,TGTGCCAGCAGCGACCGGGACAGGGACCTTTGCTACACCTTC,CASSDRDRDLCYTF
.,TRBD2,TRBV5-1,TRBJ2-1,TGCGCCAGCAGGGGCGGGGGGCTTGATGAGCAGTTCTTC,CASRGGGLDEQFF
.,.,TRBV6-5,TRBJ2-1,TGTGCCAGCAAAGGGGAGGACAATGAGCAGTTCTTC,CASKGEDNEQFF
.,TRBD1,TRBV6-1,TRBJ2-5,TGTGCCAGCAGTGCCGGGGACAGGGCGATGGAGACCCAGTACTTC,CASSAGDRAMETQYF
once,.,TRBV29-1,TRBJ1-1,TGCAGCGTTGGACCCCCCAGGGGGAACACTGAAGCTTTCTTT,CSVGPPRGNTEAFF
.,.,TRBV6-1,TRBJ2-1,TGTGCCAGCAGTGACCATGGCGGGGATGAGCAGTTCTTC,CASSDHGGDEQFF
.,TRBD1,TRBV10-1,TRBJ2-1,TGCGCCAGCAGTGAAGGGGGCCTGGCCTGGAATGAGCAGTTCTTC,CASSEGGLAWNEQFF
.,TRBD1,TRBV6-5,TRBJ2-7,TGTGCCAGCAGCCCCGAACAGGGGTGGAACTACGAGCAGTACTTC,CASSPEQGWNYEQYF